This T cell receptor beta chain derives from a study of T cells after yellow fever vaccination. Study context: In the case of low-cell-number fractions, SMART-Seq v4 Ultra Low Input was used for preparation.

MiXCR was run by TCRdb on the 5' RACE reads, yielding one entry per CDR3 protein. Here the sample spans 200,000 to 250,000 distinct CDR3 sequences, less than 9% being singletons. This CDR3 is 15 amino acids long. Per the germline V gene, CDR1 is KGHSH and CDR2 is LQKENI. Unmatched junction bases numbered 3, after V lost 2 bases and J lost 6 bases. V and J are TRBV18 and TRBJ2-7, with 14 bases that match TRBD2. The sample in question was CD4+ T cells sorted from PBMCs, obtained 15 days after the yellow fever booster vaccination. This TCR was recovered from a man younger than 40 who received the YFV17D yellow fever vaccine. The CDR3 sequence is CASSPAGLAGVEQYF. CDR3 nucleotide sequence: TGTGCCAGCTCACCAGCGGGACTAGCGGGAGTCGAGCAGTACTTC. The variable domain in full, with the rest retrieved from reference TRBV18 and TRBJ2-7, is NAGVMQNPRHLVRRRGQEARLRCSPMKGHSHVYWYRQLPEEGLKFMVYLQKENIIDESGMPKERFSAEFPKEGPSILRIQQVVRGDSAAYFCASSPAGLAGVEQYFGPGTRLTVT.